This T cell receptor (beta chain) is from a study of OX40 agonist ivuxolimab in advanced cancers. Study as a whole: The drug used for patients, ivuxolimab, was an agonistic anti-OX40 (CD134) antibody. Averaging approximately 60 years in age, with a range of about 20 to 90, the cohort was around 83% male.

About this clone itself: As yet, its antigen is unknown.

With 5 bases clipped from V and 3 bases from J, the junction kept 7 bases outside the gene matches. The germline gives CDR1 KGHSH, CDR2 LQKENI. This CDR3 contains 14 residues. Study outcomes and limitations: On average, CD8+ T cells showed a greater number of expanded clones than CD4+.

Profiled with immunoSEQ multiplex PCR; TCRdb holds only in-frame clones, not every one. The sample has over 35,000 clones, about 90% seen once. This chain links TRBV18 with TRBJ2-7; 7 nucleotides align to TRBD1. This material consisted of CD4+ or CD8+ T cells sorted from blood, taken in a trial of the OX40 agonist ivuxolimab. The clonotype was recovered from an adult with an advanced solid tumor such as melanoma, head and neck, liver or kidney cancer. Written as DNA, the CDR3 is TGTGCCAGCTCAAAGGGGGCCCCAAACTACGAGCAGTACTTC. Protein product: CASSKGAPNYEQYF.